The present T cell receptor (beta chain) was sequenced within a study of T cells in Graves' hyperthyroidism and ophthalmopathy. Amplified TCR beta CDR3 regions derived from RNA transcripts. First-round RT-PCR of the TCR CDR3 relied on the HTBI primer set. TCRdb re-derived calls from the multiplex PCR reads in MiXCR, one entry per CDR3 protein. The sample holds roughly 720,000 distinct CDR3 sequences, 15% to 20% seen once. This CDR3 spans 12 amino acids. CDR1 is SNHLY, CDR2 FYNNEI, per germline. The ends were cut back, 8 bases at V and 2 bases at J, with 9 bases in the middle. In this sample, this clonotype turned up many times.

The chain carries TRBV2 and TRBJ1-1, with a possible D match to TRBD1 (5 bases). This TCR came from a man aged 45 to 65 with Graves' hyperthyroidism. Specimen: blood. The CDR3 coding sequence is TGTGCCAGCCGGGACGGAAACACTGAAGCTTTCTTT. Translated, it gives CASRDGNTEAFF. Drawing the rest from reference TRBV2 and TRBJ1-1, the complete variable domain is EPEVTQTPSHQVTQMGQEVILRCVPISNHLYFYWYRQILGQKVEFLVSFYNNEISEKSEIFDDQFSVERPDGSNFTLKIRSTKLEDSAMYFCASRDGNTEAFFGQGTRLTVV.